The sequence of this T cell receptor (beta chain) was determined in a study of T cell repertoires and HLA-DP antigens. Study-wide background: Transduced HeLa cells presented HLA-DP to CD4+ T cells.

This CDR3 comprises 14 residues. CDR1 SGHNT and CDR2 YYREEE come from the germline V gene (reference sequence). V trimming: 0 bases; J trimming: 7 bases; junction bases outside the gene matches: 3. The primer mix covered 54 TRBV segments and 13 TRBJ segments. Repertoires were generated with immunoSEQ multiplex PCR, while TCRdb's copy carries only in-frame clones and drops some. Seen here are about 120,000 clones, 90% to 95% observed once, and the top ten hold less than 0.35%. In this sample, this clone turned up once. Its antigen is unknown. The material sequenced was CD4+ T cells from PBMCs. The chain combines TRBV5-4 with TRBJ1-2, with 10 bases that match TRBD1. The sequence derives from a woman younger than 35 in good health and CMV-seronegative. This CDR3 is CASSLVGTGVGYTF. As DNA, the CDR3 is TGTGCCAGCAGCTTGGTGGGGACAGGGGTTGGCTACACCTTC.